This T cell receptor (beta chain) appears in the sequencing data of a study of blood T cell repertoires in COVID-19. Here immunoSEQ multiplex PCR was the method, and the copy in TCRdb shows in-frame clones only, minus some. The data contain roughly 150,000 clones, roughly 85% of them singletons. The sequenced material came from PBMCs or T cells enriched from blood (not recorded which). The sequence came from a woman aged 70 to 79 in a cohort exposed to, infected with or recovered from COVID-19 (not recorded which).

CDR3 sequence (DNA): TGTGCCAGCAGTTTATGGGCAGGCGGGGCCGGGGAGCTGTTTTTT. Protein product: CASSLWAGGAGELFF. The rearrangement joins TRBV27 to TRBJ2-2, with D possibly matching TRBD2 (6 bases). The CDR3 runs to 15 residues. Trimming left V 1 base short and J 6 bases short, with 12 bases between. In germline, CDR1 is MNHEY, CDR2 SMNVEV (reference sequence).